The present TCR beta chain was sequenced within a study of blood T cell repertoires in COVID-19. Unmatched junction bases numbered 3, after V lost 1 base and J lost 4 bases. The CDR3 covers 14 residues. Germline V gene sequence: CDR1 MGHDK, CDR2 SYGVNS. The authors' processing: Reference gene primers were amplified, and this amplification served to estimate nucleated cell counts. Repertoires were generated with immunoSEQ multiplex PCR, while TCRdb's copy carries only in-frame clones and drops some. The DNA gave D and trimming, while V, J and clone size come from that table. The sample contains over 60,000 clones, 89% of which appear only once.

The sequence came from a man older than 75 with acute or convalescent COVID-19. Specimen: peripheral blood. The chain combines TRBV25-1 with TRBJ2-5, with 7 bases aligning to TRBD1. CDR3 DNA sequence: TGTGCCAGCAGTGAATTAGGGGGCGGAGAGACCCAGTACTTC. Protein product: CASSELGGGETQYF. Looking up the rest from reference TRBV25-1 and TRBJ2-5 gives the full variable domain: EADIYQTPRYLVIGTGKKITLECSQTMGHDKMYWYQQDPGMELHLIHYSYGVNSTEKGDLSSESTVSRIRTEHFPLTLESARPSHTSQYLCASSELGGGETQYFGPGTRLLVL.